These T cell receptor beta chains were read from a single sample in a study of cytomegalovirus exposure and HLA in healthy donors. The table came from immunoSEQ multiplex PCR; TCRdb's copy has only in-frame clones and leaves some out. In the table there are 75,000 to 90,000 clones, 78% of which are singletons. Sequenced sample: PBMCs. The source of these receptors is a male donor in good health and CMV-seropositive. Both conserved end residues are part of each CDR3. D genes are given only for firm matches. Clone size is shown for a subset of rows, as once, few, many or a class of expanded clone.

TRBJ2-2 - - TRBV2 CASSGTRAGNGELFF TGTGCCAGCAGTGGTACGAGGGCAGGAAACGGGGAGCTGTTTTTT
TRBJ2-6 - - TRBV4-1 CASSQDRDSGANVLTF TGTGCCAGCAGCCAAGATCGGGACTCTGGGGCCAACGTCCTGACTTTC
TRBJ1-1 - - TRBV7-9 CSSRKQEGRGEAFF TGTTCCAGCAGGAAACAGGAGGGGCGGGGTGAAGCTTTCTTT
TRBJ2-5 few TRBD2 TRBV7-8 CASSHLAGDIQETQYF TGTGCCAGCAGCCACCTAGCGGGGGATATCCAAGAGACCCAGTACTTC
TRBJ2-1 - TRBD2 TRBV9 CASSPGPLIVSGVYNEQFF TGTGCCAGCAGCCCTGGCCCCCTAATAGTGAGCGGGGTCTACAATGAGCAGTTCTTC
TRBJ2-5 - TRBD2 TRBV28 CASSDAGVAGGGKETQYF TGTGCCAGCAGTGACGCCGGGGTAGCGGGGGGTGGGAAAGAGACCCAGTACTTC
TRBJ2-7 few TRBD2 TRBV2 CASSSGLAGTYEQYF TGTGCCAGCAGTTCGGGACTAGCGGGGACCTACGAGCAGTACTTC
TRBJ2-5 - - TRBV7-3 CASSLTGLFQETQYF TGTGCCAGCAGCTTAACGGGCCTATTCCAAGAGACCCAGTACTTC
TRBJ2-7 - TRBD1 TRBV7-9 CASSLDNRGYEQYF TGTGCCAGCAGCTTGGATAACAGGGGTTACGAGCAGTACTTC
TRBJ2-3 - - TRBV5-8 CASSLAGVSTDTQYF TGTGCCAGCAGCTTGGCAGGGGTTAGCACAGATACGCAGTATTTT
TRBJ2-7 - TRBD2 TRBV28 CASSLLAGGRGYEQYF TGTGCCAGCAGTTTACTAGCGGGAGGCCGGGGTTACGAGCAGTACTTC
TRBJ2-1 - TRBD2 TRBV6-1 CATPRGEFSYNEQFF TGTGCCACCCCCCGGGGGGAGTTCTCCTACAATGAGCAGTTCTTC
TRBJ2-1 - - TRBV20-1 CSALDNEQFF TGCAGTGCCCTCGACAATGAGCAGTTCTTC
TRBJ2-1 - TRBD2 TRBV7-8 CASSLGMGGGYNEQFF TGTGCCAGCAGCCTTGGTATGGGGGGGGGCTACAATGAGCAGTTCTTC
TRBJ1-6 - TRBD1 TRBV5-4 CASSLDRGTSPLHF TGTGCCAGCAGCCTGGACAGGGGAACTTCACCCCTCCACTTT
TRBJ2-7 - TRBD1 TRBV4-1 CASSPGQGAREQYF TGCGCCAGCAGCCCCGGACAGGGGGCGCGGGAGCAGTACTTC
TRBJ1-5 - TRBD1 TRBV11-1 CASSRDRGSNQPQHF TGTGCCAGCAGTCGGGACAGGGGGTCGAATCAGCCCCAGCATTTT
TRBJ2-3 - - TRBV5-6 CASSFRDTKHLQYF TGTGCCAGCAGCTTTCGGGACACGAAACACCTGCAGTATTTT
TRBJ2-7 - TRBD1 TRBV5-1 CASSPLQGAGEQYF TGCGCCAGCAGCCCATTACAGGGGGCGGGGGAGCAGTACTTC
TRBJ1-2 - TRBD1 TRBV18 CASSPQGAQANYGYTF TGTGCCAGCTCACCACAGGGGGCGCAGGCTAACTATGGCTACACCTTC
TRBJ2-4 - TRBD1 TRBV9 CASSVGDREHFGAKNIQYF TGTGCCAGCAGCGTAGGAGACAGGGAGCATTTCGGGGCCAAAAACATTCAGTACTTC
TRBJ2-1 once TRBD1 TRBV19 CASSIIYLEGQPYNEQFF TGTGCCAGTAGTATTATATATCTAGAGGGACAGCCCTACAATGAGCAGTTCTTC